The 21 T cell receptor beta chains below come from one sample, sequenced in a study of control samples from healthy donors and cancer patients. The assay was immunoSEQ multiplex PCR, and TCRdb's table has in-frame clones only and misses some. The sample has about 85,000 clones; roughly 91% are singletons. The sample consisted of blood. The receptors originated from a woman aged 55-75 years in good health.

The V gene is TRBV5-8, the J gene TRBJ1-2; no firm D call. The V gene's germline CDR1 is SGHTS and CDR2 YDEGEE. V was shortened by 1 base and J by 3 bases, with 7 bases between the two germline ends. The CDR3 has 13 residues. The CDR3 bases are TGTGCCAGCAGCTTGAGAGGGTACTATGGCTACACCTTC. Translation: CASSLRGYYGYTF. The full variable domain, rest sourced from reference TRBV5-8 and TRBJ1-2, is EAGVTQSPTHLIKTRGQQATLRCSPISGHTSVYWYQQALGLGLQFLLWYDEGEERNRGNFPPRFSGRQFPNYSSELNVNALELEDSALYLCASSLRGYYGYTFGSGTRLTVV.

V is TRBV3-1 (or the pseudogene TRBV3-2) and J is TRBJ2-1, with D perhaps being TRBD1 or TRBD2 (6 bases each). Germline V gene sequence: CDR1 LGHDT, CDR2 YNNKEL (reference sequence). This CDR3 is built from 13 residues. V gave up 4 bases and J gave up 6 bases, with 10 bases separating them. The CDR3 spells CASSLEGVNEQFF. Here the CDR3 DNA reads TGTGCCAGCAGCCTGGAGGGGGTCAATGAGCAGTTCTTC.

The rearrangement joins TRBV5-4 to TRBJ1-1; D unclear. The CDR3 consists of 13 residues. The V gene's germline CDR1 is SGHNT and CDR2 YYREEE (reference sequence). Trimming removed 0 bases at V and 6 bases at J, with 9 bases between. The CDR3 loop reads CASSLGAWAEAFF. The CDR3 DNA reads as TGTGCCAGCAGCTTGGGTGCATGGGCTGAAGCTTTCTTT.

The chain carries TRBV29-1 and TRBJ2-2; 12 nucleotides match TRBD2. This CDR3 comprises 16 residues. Germline CDR1 reads SQVTM; CDR2 reads ANQGSEA. Germline trimming cut 5 bases from V and 1 base from J; bases unmatched to any gene: 5. In DNA, the CDR3 is TGCAGCGTTCGTCCGGGACTAGCGGGGAACACCGGGGAGCTGTTTTTT. Amino acids: CSVRPGLAGNTGELFF.

The chain is built from TRBV5-1 and TRBJ2-3, with 7 nucleotides matching TRBD2. Per germline, CDR1 SGHRS and CDR2 YFSETQ. This CDR3 spans 16 amino acids. The J segment lost 7 bases and the V segment lost 0 bases, leaving 11 bases of the junction unmatched. The CDR3 spells CASSLDGLGNSYTQYF. In DNA, the CDR3 is TGCGCCAGCAGCTTGGACGGACTAGGCAACTCTTATACGCAGTATTTT.

The gene calls are TRBV7-2 and TRBJ2-1; 15 bases match TRBD2. The V segment lost 1 base and the J segment 3 bases; nucleotides outside the gene matches: 4. Germline V gene data show CDR1 as SGHTA and CDR2 as FQGNSA. CDR3 length equals 18 residues. This CDR3 reads CASSLVGLAGGGYNEQFF. CDR3 DNA: TGTGCCAGCAGCTTAGTGGGACTAGCGGGGGGCGGCTACAATGAGCAGTTCTTC.

The rearrangement links TRBV20-1 to TRBJ1-2; possible D gene TRBD1, 6 bases. Trimming pared 3 bases from V and 4 bases from J, leaving 21 bases between. The CDR3 is 16 residues long. The germline gives CDR1 DFQATT, CDR2 SNEGSKA (reference sequence). The CDR3 sequence: CSASLGGAALGYGYTF. DNA for the CDR3: TGCAGTGCTAGTTTGGGGGGGGCCGCATTGGGCTATGGCTACACCTTC.

CDR3 nucleotide sequence: TGTGCTAGTGGCCACCCCGGGACTAAGAGGAATGAGCAGTTCTTC. Translated: CASGHPGTKRNEQFF. The chain combines TRBV12-5 with TRBJ2-1, with 7 positions matching TRBD2. The CDR3 has 15 residues. V gave up 6 bases and J gave up 7 bases; unmatched junction bases: 12. Germline V gene lookup returns CDR1 LGHNT and CDR2 FRNRAP. The full variable domain, in which reference TRBV12-5 and TRBJ2-1 provide the parts outside the CDR3, is DARVTQTPRHKVTEMGQEVTMRCQPILGHNTVFWYRQTMMQGLELLAYFRNRAPLDDSGMPKDRFSAEMPDATLATLKIQPSEPRDSAVYFCASGHPGTKRNEQFFGPGTRLTVL.

This sequence joins TRBV6-5 and TRBJ1-4, with D unclear. The V gene's germline CDR1 is MNHEY and CDR2 SVGAGI. The germline V and J ends were trimmed by 4 bases and 7 bases, with 7 bases remaining between them. CDR3 length equals 12 residues. CDR3: CASSFLGEKLFF. The CDR3 region has the DNA TGTGCCAGCAGTTTCTTAGGTGAAAAACTGTTTTTT.

The chain combines TRBV15 with TRBJ1-4; D not resolved. Germline-derived CDR1 and CDR2 are LNHNV and YYDKDF (reference sequence). The V end was cut by 0 bases, the J end by 4 bases, with 12 bases between. The length of the CDR3 is 16 residues. CDR3 nucleotides: TGTGCCACCAGCAGAGATCTCGGGTTGTTTAATGAAAAACTGTTTTTT. Its protein product is CATSRDLGLFNEKLFF.

The V and J genes are TRBV2 and TRBJ2-7; the D is unclear. Trimming took 7 bases from V and 2 from J, leaving 15 bases between them. The CDR3 loop spans 14 amino acids. Per germline, CDR1 SNHLY and CDR2 FYNNEI. CDR3 coding DNA: TGTGCCAGCATTGATTACAGAAAGACCTACGAGCAGTACTTC. This sequence encodes CASIDYRKTYEQYF.

V usage is TRBV11-1 and J usage is TRBJ2-5; 12 nucleotides match TRBD2. The CDR3 is 14 residues long. With V trimmed by 5 bases and J by 3 bases, 1 base remained unmatched. The germline V gene has CDR1 SGHAT and CDR2 FQDESV (reference sequence). For the CDR3, the DNA is TGTGCCAGCAGCCGGACTAGCGGGAAAGAGACCCAGTACTTC. The encoded protein is CASSRTSGKETQYF.

This clone was observed a single time. V usage is TRBV11-3 and J usage is TRBJ2-3; no definite D call. CDR3 length: 13 residues. V lost 1 base, J lost 14 bases, and 16 bases lay in between. Germline V CDR1 and CDR2: SGHNT, YENEEA. In nucleotides, the CDR3 is TGTGCCAGCAGCTTAGTATCGGGCAGCCCTCGGTATTTT. This translates into CASSLVSGSPRYF. Together with reference TRBV11-3 and TRBJ2-3, the CDR3 gives the full variable domain: EAGVVQSPRYKIIEKKQPVAFWCNPISGHNTLYWYLQNLGQGPELLIRYENEEAVDDSQLPKDRFSAERLKGVDSTLKIQPAELGDSAVYLCASSLVSGSPRYFGPGTRLTVL.

Only a few counts were recorded for this clone. The rearrangement uses TRBV6-6 and TRBJ2-7; tentatively, D is TRBD1 (6 bases). Deletions cut 5 bases from V and 7 bases from J, with 24 bases between. The length of the CDR3 is 16 residues. The germline gives CDR1 MNHNY, CDR2 SVGAGI (reference sequence). The CDR3 region has the DNA TGTGCCAGCAGTCCCGGGACAACGAGGGGCATCGAAGAGCAGTACTTC. It specifies CASSPGTTRGIEEQYF.

This clone was seen a few times. The chain joins TRBV6-1 to TRBJ2-7; TRBD1 or TRBD2 may be the D gene (5 bases each). In germline, CDR1 is MNHNS, CDR2 SASEGT. With 3 bases removed from V and 0 bases from J, the gap between germline ends came to 15 bases. The CDR3 extends over 16 amino acids. CDR3 in DNA: TGTGCCAGCAGTGATCATTCCGGGACGGCCTCCTACGAGCAGTACTTC. This encodes CASSDHSGTASYEQYF.

The genes are TRBV20-1 and TRBJ2-3, with TRBD1 identical over 12 bases. Germline V gives CDR1 DFQATT, CDR2 SNEGSKA (reference sequence). Losses at the gene ends were 3 bases for V and 11 bases for J; bases not matched to a gene: 9. The CDR3 runs to 14 residues. The chain's CDR3 is CSASTWGQGAGQYF. The DNA of the CDR3 is TGCAGTGCTAGTACCTGGGGACAGGGGGCCGGGCAGTATTTT.

The chain joins TRBV7-8 to TRBJ1-3; D remains unclear. There are 14 residues in the CDR3. V was cut by 3 bases and J by 3 bases, with 9 bases left in between. Germline lookup yields CDR1 SGHVS and CDR2 FQNEAQ. The CDR3 bases are TGTGCCAGCAGCTTGGATAGGATTGGAAACACCATATATTTT. It translates to CASSLDRIGNTIYF.

The V gene is TRBV20-1, the J gene TRBJ2-3; the D gene is possibly TRBD1 (5 bases). Germline-derived CDR1 and CDR2 are DFQATT and SNEGSKA (reference sequence). The CDR3 has 16 amino acids. V shed 3 bases and J shed 2 bases, with 18 bases lying between them. The chain's CDR3 is CSASSPGYGFTDTQYF. For the CDR3, the DNA is TGCAGTGCTAGTTCCCCAGGGTATGGATTCACAGATACGCAGTATTTT.

V usage is TRBV9 and J usage is TRBJ2-3, with 10 bases fitting TRBD2. V dropped 3 bases and J dropped 4; count of bases not matched to a gene: 5. Germline V gene lookup returns CDR1 SGDLS and CDR2 YYNGEE. This CDR3 spans 15 amino acids. CDR3 region: CASSAPSGGPDTQYF. In DNA form, the CDR3 reads TGTGCCAGCAGCGCCCCTAGCGGGGGTCCAGATACGCAGTATTTT.

The J gene is TRBJ2-3, the V gene TRBV7-2; the D gene could be TRBD1 or TRBD2 (6 bases each). There are 16 residues in the CDR3. Trimming removed 2 bases at V and 3 bases at J, with 15 bases between. Germline lookup yields CDR1 SGHTA and CDR2 FQGNSA. In nucleotides, the CDR3 is TGTGCCAGCAGCTTATACGGGGGCTATGGTACAGATACGCAGTATTTT. This sequence encodes CASSLYGGYGTDTQYF.

This chain uses TRBV6-5 with TRBJ2-7; 11 bases agree with TRBD1. Germline trimming cut 6 bases from V and 4 bases from J; bases unmatched to any gene: 5. This CDR3 is built from 14 residues. CDR1 is MNHEY and CDR2 is SVGAGI in the germline V gene. CDR3 coding DNA: TGTGCCAGCAGATCCGGACAGGGGGCTTACGAGCAGTACTTC. It translates to CASRSGQGAYEQYF.